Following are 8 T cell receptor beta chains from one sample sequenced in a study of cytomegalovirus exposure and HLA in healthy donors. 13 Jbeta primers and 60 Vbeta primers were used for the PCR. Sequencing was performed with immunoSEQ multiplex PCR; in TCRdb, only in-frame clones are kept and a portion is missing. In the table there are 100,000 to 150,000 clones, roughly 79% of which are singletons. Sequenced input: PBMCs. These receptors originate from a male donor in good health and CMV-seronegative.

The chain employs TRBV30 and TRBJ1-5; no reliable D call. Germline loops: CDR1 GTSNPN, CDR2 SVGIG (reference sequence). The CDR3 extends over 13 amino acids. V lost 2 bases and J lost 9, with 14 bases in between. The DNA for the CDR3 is TGTGCCTGGAGTATGGAGCCCTCGTTGCCCCAGCATTTT. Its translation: CAWSMEPSLPQHF.

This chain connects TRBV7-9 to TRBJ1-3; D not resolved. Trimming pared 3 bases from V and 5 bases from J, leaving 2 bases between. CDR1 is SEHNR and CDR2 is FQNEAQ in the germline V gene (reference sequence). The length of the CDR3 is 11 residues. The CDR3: CASSFRNTIYF. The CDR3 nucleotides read TGTGCCAGCAGCTTTAGAAACACCATATATTTT.

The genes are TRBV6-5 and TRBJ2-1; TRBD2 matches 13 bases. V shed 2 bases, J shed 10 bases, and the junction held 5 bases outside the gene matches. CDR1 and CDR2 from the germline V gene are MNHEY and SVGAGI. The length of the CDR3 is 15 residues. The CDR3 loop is CASSYTSGGAGEQFF. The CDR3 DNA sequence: TGTGCCAGCAGTTACACTAGCGGGGGGGCTGGCGAGCAGTTCTTC.

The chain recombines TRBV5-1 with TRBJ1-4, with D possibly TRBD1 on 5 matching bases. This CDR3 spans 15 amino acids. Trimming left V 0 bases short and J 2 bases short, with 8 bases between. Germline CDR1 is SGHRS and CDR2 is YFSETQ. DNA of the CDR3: TGCGCCAGCAGCTTGGACAGGCCTACTAATGAAAAACTGTTTTTT. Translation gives CASSLDRPTNEKLFF. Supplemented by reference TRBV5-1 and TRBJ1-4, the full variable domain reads KAGVTQTPRYLIKTRGQQVTLSCSPISGHRSVSWYQQTPGQGLQFLFEYFSETQRNKGNFPGRFSGRQFSNSRSEMNVSTLELGDSALYLCASSLDRPTNEKLFFGSGTQLSVL.

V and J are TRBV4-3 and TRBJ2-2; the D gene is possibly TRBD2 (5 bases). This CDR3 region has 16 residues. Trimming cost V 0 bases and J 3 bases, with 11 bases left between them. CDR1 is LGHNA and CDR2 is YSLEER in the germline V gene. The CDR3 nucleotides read TGCGCCAGCAGCCAAGAATACCGGGGAGACACCGGGGAGCTGTTTTTT. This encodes CASSQEYRGDTGELFF.

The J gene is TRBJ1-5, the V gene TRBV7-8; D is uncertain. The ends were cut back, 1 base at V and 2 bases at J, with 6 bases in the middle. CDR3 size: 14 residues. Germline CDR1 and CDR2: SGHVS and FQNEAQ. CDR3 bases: TGTGCCAGCAGCTTAGGTCCGGGCAATCAGCCCCAGCATTTT. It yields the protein CASSLGPGNQPQHF.

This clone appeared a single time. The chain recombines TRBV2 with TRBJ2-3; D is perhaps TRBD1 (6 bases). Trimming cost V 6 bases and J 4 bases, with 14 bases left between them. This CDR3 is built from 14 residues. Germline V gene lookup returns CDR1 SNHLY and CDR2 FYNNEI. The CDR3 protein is CASRQGSGADTQYF. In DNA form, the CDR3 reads TGTGCCAGCAGGCAGGGGTCTGGGGCAGATACGCAGTATTTT.

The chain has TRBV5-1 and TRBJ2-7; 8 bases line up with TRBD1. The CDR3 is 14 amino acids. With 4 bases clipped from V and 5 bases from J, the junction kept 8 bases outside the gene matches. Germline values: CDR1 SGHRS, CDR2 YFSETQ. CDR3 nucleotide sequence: TGCGCCAGCAGCAGCCGGGGACAGGTCCACGAGCAGTACTTC. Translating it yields CASSSRGQVHEQYF.